Each of the 21 T cell receptor beta chains below was sequenced from the same sample in a study of OX40 agonist ivuxolimab in advanced cancers. Generated by immunoSEQ multiplex PCR, the TCRdb table keeps only in-frame clones and is missing some. Counted here are about 78,000 clones, approximately 81% occurring once; the ten biggest clones make up about 2.1%. The sequencing here drew on CD4+ or CD8+ T cells sorted from blood, taken in a trial of the OX40 agonist ivuxolimab. These receptors were taken from an adult with an advanced solid tumor such as melanoma, head and neck, liver or kidney cancer.

V and J are TRBV11-2 and TRBJ1-5, with a tentative D call TRBD1 (5 bases). This CDR3 contains 15 residues. Trimming cost V 4 bases and J 0 bases, with 10 bases left between them. CDR1 is SGHAT, CDR2 FQNNGV, per germline. This CDR3 reads CASSSSGNSNQPQHF. CDR3 nucleotides: TGTGCCAGCAGCTCGTCAGGGAATAGCAATCAGCCCCAGCATTTT. Full variable domain (rest looked up from reference TRBV11-2 and TRBJ1-5): EAGVAQSPRYKIIEKRQSVAFWCNPISGHATLYWYQQILGQGPKLLIQFQNNGVVDDSQLPKDRFSAERLKGVDSTLKIQPAKLEDSAVYLCASSSSGNSNQPQHFGDGTRLSIL.

V and J are TRBV9 and TRBJ2-5, with TRBD1 identical over 9 bases. The J call may be mistaken, given a closer DNA end match to TRBJ2-7. This CDR3 has 15 amino acids. CDR1 is SGDLS, CDR2 YYNGEE, per germline. The CDR3 DNA sequence: TGTGCCAGCAGCGTAGGGACAGGGGCCAGGAACGAGCAGTACTTC. It translates to CASSVGTGARNEQYF.

V usage is TRBV21-1 and J usage is TRBJ2-1; the table's TRBD2 call for D was not verified on the DNA. TRBV21-1 is labeled a pseudogene. CDR3 length: 15 residues. The CDR3: CASSKQRESANEQFF. The CDR3 nucleotides read TGTGCCAGCAGCAAACAGCGGGAGAGTGCCAATGAGCAGTTCTTC.

As regards this clone: This CDR3 fails to terminate in the conserved phenylalanine or tryptophan, so it likely reflects a read error. No DNA is shown, since the ends of the CDR3 on it are uncertain; the CDR3 is the one TCRdb lists. The chain combines TRBV10-1 with TRBJ2-7; the table assigns TRBD1, which was not confirmed against the DNA. The CDR3 adds up to 9 amino acids, both ends counted. Germline CDR1 WNHNN, CDR2 SYGVQD (reference sequence). The CDR3 loop is CASSESVAS.

This chain uses TRBV29-1 with TRBJ1-1, with TRBD1 matching 7 bases. The V segment lost 5 bases and the J segment 2 bases; nucleotides outside the gene matches: 5. CDR3 size: 13 residues. In germline, CDR1 is SQVTM, CDR2 ANQGSEA. The chain's CDR3 is CSVKHRGNTEAFF. As DNA, the CDR3 is TGCAGCGTTAAACACAGGGGAAACACTGAAGCTTTCTTT.

This clone was counted once. The gene calls are TRBV30 and TRBJ2-7; TRBD1 agrees at 7 bases. After removal of 2 bases from V and 6 bases from J, the junction contained 10 bases not matched to a gene. CDR1 is GTSNPN, CDR2 SVGIG, per germline (reference sequence). The CDR3 totals 14 residues. DNA for the CDR3: TGTGCCTGGAGTACCGGGACAGCCATCCTCGAGCAGTACTTC. Translated, it gives CAWSTGTAILEQYF.

This clone was counted only a few times. The chain combines TRBV30 with TRBJ1-1, with D hard to call. The CDR3 is 12 amino acids. Per the germline V gene, CDR1 is GTSNPN and CDR2 is SVGIG (reference sequence). V dropped 4 bases and J dropped 7 bases, with 13 bases sitting between them. CDR3 sequence (DNA): TGTGCCTGGAATCCTCGGGCGGGTGAAGCTTTCTTT. It codes for CAWNPRAGEAFF.

The V and J genes are TRBV11-3 and TRBJ2-2; D might be TRBD2 (7 bases). V was cut by 5 bases and J by 5 bases, with 18 bases left in between. Per germline, CDR1 SGHNT and CDR2 YENEEA. CDR3 length equals 16 residues. CDR3 DNA sequence: TGTGCCAGCAGCAGTTCGGGGGGCCGGGGGACCGGGGAGCTGTTTTTT. The encoded protein is CASSSSGGRGTGELFF.

The V gene is TRBV29-1, the J gene TRBJ1-1; D is possibly TRBD1 (6 bases). The ends were cut back, 5 bases at V and 4 bases at J, with 14 bases in the middle. Germline assignment: CDR1 SQVTM and CDR2 ANQGSEA. The CDR3 has 13 amino acids. CDR3 loop: CSVQDRSGTEAFF. The CDR3 DNA reads as TGCAGCGTTCAGGACAGATCGGGCACTGAAGCTTTCTTT. Full variable domain (rest looked up from reference TRBV29-1 and TRBJ1-1): SAVISQKPSRDICQRGTSLTIQCQVDSQVTMMFWYRQQPGQSLTLIATANQGSEATYESGFVIDKFPISRPNLTFSTLTVSNMSPEDSSIYLCSVQDRSGTEAFFGQGTRLTVV.

This chain joins TRBV27 and TRBJ2-7; D not resolved. The V gene lost 6 bases and the J gene lost 2 bases, with 8 bases spanning the gap. Germline V gives CDR1 MNHEY, CDR2 SMNVEV (reference sequence). This CDR3 comprises 12 residues. CDR3 bases: TGTGCCAGCAGAAAGCTTCCCTACGAGCAGTACTTC. This translates into CASRKLPYEQYF.

The genes are TRBV4-1 and TRBJ2-5, with D perhaps assigned TRBD1 or TRBD2 (6 bases each). The CDR3 runs 16 residues. The V gene's germline CDR1 is MGHRA and CDR2 YSYEKL. Trimming left V 2 bases short and J 5 bases short, with 18 bases between. The CDR3: CASSQRGGGPGETQYF. As DNA, the CDR3 is TGCGCCAGCAGCCAACGTGGAGGGGGGCCGGGGGAGACCCAGTACTTC.

The chain uses TRBV7-9 and TRBJ1-4; 8 bases map to TRBD1. With V trimmed by 2 bases and J by 8 bases, 4 bases remained unmatched. This CDR3 region has 14 residues. Germline V CDR1 and CDR2: SEHNR, FQNEAQ (reference sequence). Here the CDR3 reads CASSLSGGREKLFF. The CDR3 DNA sequence: TGTGCCAGCAGCTTATCAGGGGGCCGGGAAAAACTGTTTTTT.

This clone has only a few counts. This chain links TRBV4-2 with TRBJ2-7, with TRBD2 matching over 13 bases. With 3 bases clipped from V and 1 base from J, the junction kept 3 bases outside the gene matches. The CDR3 covers 16 residues. The germline CDR1 and CDR2 sequences are LGHNA and YNFKEQ. The CDR3 bases are TGTGCCAGCAGCCAGGCGACTAGCGGGGGGTCCTACGAGCAGTACTTC. Its protein product is CASSQATSGGSYEQYF.

Details on this clone: At the DNA level, this CDR3 is encoded by other sequences in the same sample as well. The chain combines TRBV6-6 with TRBJ2-5; D ambiguous. V was trimmed by 5 bases and J by 5 bases, leaving 6 bases between them. This CDR3 has 11 residues. Germline lookup yields CDR1 MNHNY and CDR2 SVGAGI (reference sequence). The CDR3 loop reads CASSREETQYF. In DNA form, the CDR3 reads TGTGCCAGCAGTAGAGAGGAGACCCAGTACTTC.

In nucleotides, the CDR3 is TGTGCCAGCAGACTAGCGGGGACCGAGACCCAGTACTTC. It codes for CASRLAGTETQYF. V gene TRBV2 combines with J gene TRBJ2-5; 10 bases fit TRBD2. V lost 6 bases and J lost 5; bases outside the gene matches: 3. The V gene's germline CDR1 is SNHLY and CDR2 FYNNEI. The CDR3 runs 13 residues.

The chain combines TRBV5-1 with TRBJ2-5; 9 positions match TRBD1. Germline CDR1 is SGHRS and CDR2 is YFSETQ. This CDR3 contains 16 residues. Losses at the gene ends were 4 bases for V and 3 bases for J; bases not matched to a gene: 10. The CDR3 reads CASSRLQGAHKETQYF. The CDR3 coding sequence is TGCGCCAGCAGCCGACTACAGGGGGCGCATAAAGAGACCCAGTACTTC.

The gene calls are TRBV7-3 and TRBJ2-2, with D maybe TRBD2 (5 bases). The CDR3 runs 16 residues. Trimming left V 5 bases short and J 2 bases short, with 15 bases between. Germline loops: CDR1 SGHTA, CDR2 FQGTGA. The DNA for the CDR3 is TGTGCCAGCAGCCTTTCTCGCGGGCTTAACACCGGGGAGCTGTTTTTT. Translated: CASSLSRGLNTGELFF.

The chain has TRBV4-1 and TRBJ1-1, with D uncertain. The CDR3 extends over 14 amino acids. CDR1 is MGHRA, CDR2 YSYEKL, per germline. V lost 0 bases to trimming and J lost 5 bases, with 10 bases between them. DNA for the CDR3: TGCGCCAGCAGCCAAGAATGGGAGAATACTGAAGCTTTCTTT. The encoded protein is CASSQEWENTEAFF.

The chain combines TRBV19 with TRBJ1-2; TRBD1 matches 12 bases. This CDR3 has 17 amino acids. The ends lost 6 bases at V and 7 bases at J; junction bases unmatched: 15. In germline, CDR1 is LNHDA, CDR2 SQIVND (reference sequence). The DNA of the CDR3 is TGTGCCAGTAGCCTACCGGGACAGGGGGCTAGTACCTCTGGCTACACCTTC. Its protein is CASSLPGQGASTSGYTF.

The CDR3 DNA reads TGTGCCAGCAGCCAACATCAACCGGGACTAGCGGCTGGGGCCAACGTCCTGACTTTC. It encodes CASSQHQPGLAAGANVLTF. V and J are TRBV4-2 and TRBJ2-6; 11 bases agree with TRBD2. The CDR3 has 19 residues. The V gene's germline CDR1 is LGHNA and CDR2 YNFKEQ. Trimming took 2 bases from V and 2 from J; bases not matched to a gene: 8.

This chain links TRBV6-6 with TRBJ1-5, with a possible D match to TRBD1 (5 bases). The germline V gene encodes CDR1 MNHNY and CDR2 SVGAGI (reference sequence). The CDR3 runs 13 residues. Trimming took 8 bases from V and 4 from J, leaving 12 bases between them. As DNA, the CDR3 is TGTGCCAGCGGCGTCCAGGGTAATCAGCCCCAGCATTTT. This translates into CASGVQGNQPQHF.